The 10 T cell receptor beta chains below come from one sample, sequenced in a study of T cell repertoires in aging, cancer and after chemotherapy. Amplification of TCR beta used genomic DNA extracted from peripheral blood. Multiplex touch-down PCR with TRB-A/B primers amplified rearranged V-D-J TRB sequences. TCRdb recomputed calls from the multiplex PCR reads with MiXCR, one row per CDR3 protein. The sample yields about 1,800 distinct CDR3 sequences, 28% seen once. The specimen was blood. The receptors derive from a human donor with a solid tumor.

To note about this clonotype: This sequence may be a read error, since a much larger clone differs from it by one base. The chain recombines TRBV6-2 or TRBV6-3 with TRBJ1-1, with 8 bases identical to TRBD1. The CDR3 contains 15 residues. CDR1 is MNHEY and CDR2 is SVGEGT in the germline V gene. The junction had 5 bases not matched to a gene; V was cut back by 3 bases and J by 2 bases. CDR3 sequence reads: CASSYGQGYNTEAFF. Written as DNA, the CDR3 is TGTGCCAGCAGTTATGGACAGGGATACAACACTGAAGCTTTCTTT.

The chain has TRBV19 and TRBJ2-2; 7 bases are shared with TRBD2. The CDR3 contains 13 residues. Germline V gene lookup returns CDR1 LNHDA and CDR2 SQIVND (reference sequence). V lost 6 bases to trimming and J lost 6 bases; unmatched junction nucleotides: 4. As DNA, the CDR3 is TGTGCCAGTAGCTATGGGGGGGCCGGGGAGCTGTTTTTT. It specifies CASSYGGAGELFF.

V is TRBV7-2 and J is TRBJ2-7, with D perhaps TRBD1 (6 bases). Germline V lookup: CDR1 SGHTA, CDR2 FQGNSA. This CDR3 is 14 amino acids long. The V end was cut by 5 bases, the J end by 6 bases, with 17 bases between. In DNA, the CDR3 is TGTGCCAGCAGCCTTGGGGCCCTGGGGGCCGAGCAGTACTTC. Protein product: CASSLGALGAEQYF.

This clonotype was recorded a few times. V usage is TRBV15 and J usage is TRBJ1-5; no reliable D call. Germline V gene sequence: CDR1 LNHNV, CDR2 YYDKDF (reference sequence). The CDR3 consists of 12 residues. V lost 4 bases and J lost 4, with 5 bases in between. CDR3: CATSKVNQPQHF. The CDR3 nucleotides read TGTGCCACCAGCAAAGTGAATCAGCCCCAGCATTTT.

The rearrangement links TRBV11-2 to TRBJ1-3; D perhaps matches TRBD1 (5 bases). V lost 7 bases, J lost 9 bases, and 22 bases lay in between. The CDR3 totals 15 residues. The germline CDR1 and CDR2 sequences are SGHAT and FQNNGV. The CDR3: CASNRGDARWGTIYF. CDR3 nucleotides: TGTGCCAGCAACCGAGGGGACGCACGCTGGGGCACCATATATTTT.

V and J are TRBV14 and TRBJ2-2, with D maybe TRBD2 (7 bases). The CDR3 loop spans 16 amino acids. V was cut by 9 bases and J by 5 bases, with 22 bases left in between. CDR1 and CDR2 (germline): SGHDN, FVKESK. The CDR3 DNA sequence: TGTGCCAGTCGGGCCCGGGTGGGGGGGCGAACCGGGGAGCTGTTTTTT. This translates into CASRARVGGRTGELFF.

This clonotype was seen only a few times. Germline and junction disagree at one end, which may indicate a read error. The gene calls are TRBV7-9 and TRBJ1-3; tentative D call: TRBD1 (6 bases). CDR3 length equals 16 residues. Germline CDR1 SEHNR, CDR2 FQNEAQ (reference sequence). CDR3 protein: CASSWGPVWSENTIYF. The CDR3 DNA is TGTGCCAGCAGCTGGGGGCCGGTATGGTCTGAAAACACCATATATTTT. The complete variable domain, with remaining parts taken from reference TRBV7-9 and TRBJ1-3, reads DTGVSQNPRHKITKRGQNVTFRCDPISEHNRLYWYRQTLGQGPEFLTYFQNEAQLEKSRLLSDRFSAERPKGSFSTLEIQRTEQGDSAMYLCASSWGPVWSENTIYFGEGSWLTVV.

The chain recombines TRBV5-1 with TRBJ2-1, with 8 bases identical to TRBD2. Trimming at V came to 3 bases and at J to 0 bases, leaving 5 bases not matched to a gene. Germline CDR1 and CDR2: SGHRS and YFSETQ. This CDR3 spans 16 amino acids. Here the CDR3 DNA reads TGCGCCAGCAGCTCTCGTAGCGGGATCTCCTACAATGAGCAGTTCTTC. This encodes CASSSRSGISYNEQFF.

By frequency in the sample, this clonotype is medium-sized. The chain carries TRBV6-6 and TRBJ2-1; TRBD2 is a possible D gene (5 bases). There are 12 residues in the CDR3. The V gene's germline CDR1 is MNHNY and CDR2 SVGAGI (reference sequence). V gave up 7 bases and J gave up 12 bases, with 16 bases separating them. The CDR3: CASNVTPEGQFF. CDR3 nucleotide sequence: TGTGCCAGCAACGTCACCCCTGAGGGGCAGTTCTTC.

This clonotype was detected only a few times. The rearrangement joins TRBV4-3 to TRBJ2-5; 9 bases line up with TRBD1. V trimming: 3 bases; J trimming: 5 bases; junction bases outside the gene matches: 7. The CDR3 sequence is 15 residues long. Germline CDR1 reads LGHNA; CDR2 reads YSLEER. The CDR3: CASSQSGTGRETQYF. DNA for the CDR3: TGCGCCAGCAGCCAGAGTGGGACAGGGAGGGAGACCCAGTACTTC.